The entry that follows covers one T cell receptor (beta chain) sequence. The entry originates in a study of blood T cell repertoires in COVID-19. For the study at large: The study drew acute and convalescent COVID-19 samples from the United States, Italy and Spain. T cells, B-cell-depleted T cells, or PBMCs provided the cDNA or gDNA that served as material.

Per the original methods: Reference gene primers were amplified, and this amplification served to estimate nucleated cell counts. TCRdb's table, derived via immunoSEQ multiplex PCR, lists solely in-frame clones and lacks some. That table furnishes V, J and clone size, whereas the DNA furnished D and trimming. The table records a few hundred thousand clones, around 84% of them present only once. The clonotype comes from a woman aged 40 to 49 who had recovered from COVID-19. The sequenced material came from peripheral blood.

The CDR3 DNA follows: TGCGCCAGCAGCCAAGATCAGGGACGGGGGGGCAATGAGCAGTTCTTC. Encoded protein: CASSQDQGRGGNEQFF. The chain recombines TRBV4-3 with TRBJ2-1; 8 bases are shared with TRBD2. The V gene end was trimmed by 0 bases and the J gene end by 6 bases; junction bases not matched to a gene: 7. The CDR3 is 16 residues long. Germline assignment: CDR1 LGHNA and CDR2 YSLEER.